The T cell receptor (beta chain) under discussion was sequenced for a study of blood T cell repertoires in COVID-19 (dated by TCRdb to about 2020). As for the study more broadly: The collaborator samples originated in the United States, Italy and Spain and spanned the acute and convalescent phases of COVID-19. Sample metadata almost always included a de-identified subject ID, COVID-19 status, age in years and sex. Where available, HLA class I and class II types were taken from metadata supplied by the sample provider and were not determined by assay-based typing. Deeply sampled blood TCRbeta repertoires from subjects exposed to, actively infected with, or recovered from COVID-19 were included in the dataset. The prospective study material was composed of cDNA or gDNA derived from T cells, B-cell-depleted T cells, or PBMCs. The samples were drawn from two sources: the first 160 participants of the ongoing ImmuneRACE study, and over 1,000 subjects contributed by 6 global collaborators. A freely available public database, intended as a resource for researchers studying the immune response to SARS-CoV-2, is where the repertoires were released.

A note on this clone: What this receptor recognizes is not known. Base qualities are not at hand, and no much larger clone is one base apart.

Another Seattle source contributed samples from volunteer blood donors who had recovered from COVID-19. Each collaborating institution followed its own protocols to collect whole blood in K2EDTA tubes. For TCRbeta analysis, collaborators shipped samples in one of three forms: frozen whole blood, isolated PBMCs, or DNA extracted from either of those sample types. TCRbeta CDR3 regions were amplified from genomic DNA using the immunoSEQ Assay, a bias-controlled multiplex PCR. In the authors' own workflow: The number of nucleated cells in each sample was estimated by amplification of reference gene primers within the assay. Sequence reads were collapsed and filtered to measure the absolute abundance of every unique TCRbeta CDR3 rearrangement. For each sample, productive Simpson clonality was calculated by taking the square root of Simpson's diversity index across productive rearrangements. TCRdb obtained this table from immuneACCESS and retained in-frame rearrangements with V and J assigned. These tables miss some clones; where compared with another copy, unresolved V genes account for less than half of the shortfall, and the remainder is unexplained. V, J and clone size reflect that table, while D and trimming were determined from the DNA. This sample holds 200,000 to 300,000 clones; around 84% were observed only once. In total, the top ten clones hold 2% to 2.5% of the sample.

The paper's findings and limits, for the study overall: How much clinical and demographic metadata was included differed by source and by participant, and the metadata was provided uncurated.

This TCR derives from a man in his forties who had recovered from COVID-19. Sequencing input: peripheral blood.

The sequenced DNA: TGTGCCAGCAGTCAGGACAGGGAAGGGTACGAGCAGTACTTC. The resulting protein is CASSQDREGYEQYF. The chain is assembled from TRBV6-5 and TRBJ2-7, and 8 bases in between align with TRBD1. Counted from cysteine to phenylalanine, this CDR3 has 14 amino acids. Only CDR3 DNA remains: 42 bases, in frame from the first base. CDR1 MNHEY and CDR2 SVGAGI are derived from the germline V gene. V is cut back by 5 bases and J by 4 bases, with 7 bases in the junction unmatched.